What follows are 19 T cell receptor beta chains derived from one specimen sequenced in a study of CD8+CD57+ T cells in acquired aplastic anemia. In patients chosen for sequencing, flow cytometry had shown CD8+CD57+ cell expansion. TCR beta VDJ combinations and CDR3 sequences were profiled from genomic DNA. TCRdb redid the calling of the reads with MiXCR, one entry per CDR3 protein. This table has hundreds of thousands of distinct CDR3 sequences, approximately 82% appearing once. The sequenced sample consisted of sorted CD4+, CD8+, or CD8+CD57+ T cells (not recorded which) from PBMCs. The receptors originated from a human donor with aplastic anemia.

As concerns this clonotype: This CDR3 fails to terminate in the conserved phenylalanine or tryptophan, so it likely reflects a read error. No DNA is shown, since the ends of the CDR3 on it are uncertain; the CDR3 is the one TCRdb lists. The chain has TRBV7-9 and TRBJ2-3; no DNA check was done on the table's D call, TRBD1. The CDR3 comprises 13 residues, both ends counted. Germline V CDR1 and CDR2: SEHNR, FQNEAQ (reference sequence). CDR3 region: CASSYQRTGGSDE.

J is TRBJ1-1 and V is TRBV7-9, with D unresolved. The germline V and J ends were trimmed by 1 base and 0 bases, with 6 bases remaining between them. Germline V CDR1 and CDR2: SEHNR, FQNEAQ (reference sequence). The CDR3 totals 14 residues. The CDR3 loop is CASSLGQLNTEAFF. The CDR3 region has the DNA TGTGCCAGCAGCTTAGGACAACTGAACACTGAAGCTTTCTTT.

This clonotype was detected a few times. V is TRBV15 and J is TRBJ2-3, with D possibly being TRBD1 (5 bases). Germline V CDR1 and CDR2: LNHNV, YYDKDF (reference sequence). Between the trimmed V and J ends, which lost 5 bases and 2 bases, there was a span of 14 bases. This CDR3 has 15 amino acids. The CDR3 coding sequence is TGTGCCACCAGCGCGTGGGGCAGGATCACAGATACGCAGTATTTT. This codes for CATSAWGRITDTQYF.

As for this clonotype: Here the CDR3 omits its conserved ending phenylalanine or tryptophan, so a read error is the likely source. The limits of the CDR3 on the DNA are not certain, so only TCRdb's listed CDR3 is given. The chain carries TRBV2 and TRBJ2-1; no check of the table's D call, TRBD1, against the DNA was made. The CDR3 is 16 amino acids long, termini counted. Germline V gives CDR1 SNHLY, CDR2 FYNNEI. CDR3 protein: CASGDGGTDTQDYRPG.

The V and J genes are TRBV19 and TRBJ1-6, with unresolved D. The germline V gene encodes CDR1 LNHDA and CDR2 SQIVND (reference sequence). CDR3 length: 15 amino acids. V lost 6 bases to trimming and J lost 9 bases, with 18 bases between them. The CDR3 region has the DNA TGTGCCAGTAGCAACACCAAGGGTTGGGGTTCACCCCTCCACTTT. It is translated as CASSNTKGWGSPLHF.

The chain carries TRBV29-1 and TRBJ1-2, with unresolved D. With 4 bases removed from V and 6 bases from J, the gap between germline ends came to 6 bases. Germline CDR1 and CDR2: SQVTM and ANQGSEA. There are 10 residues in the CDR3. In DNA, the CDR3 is TGCAGCGTTGGGGAGGATGGCTACACCTTC. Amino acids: CSVGEDGYTF.

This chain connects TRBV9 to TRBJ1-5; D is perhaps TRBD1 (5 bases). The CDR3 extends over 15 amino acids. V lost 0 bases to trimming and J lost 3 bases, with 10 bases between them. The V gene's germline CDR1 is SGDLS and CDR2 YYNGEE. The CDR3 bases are TGTGCCAGCAGCGTAGGGGGCCATAACAATCAGCCCCAGCATTTT. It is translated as CASSVGGHNNQPQHF. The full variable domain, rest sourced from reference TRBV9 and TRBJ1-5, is DSGVTQTPKHLITATGQRVTLRCSPRSGDLSVYWYQQSLDQGLQFLIQYYNGEERAKGNILERFSAQQFPDLHSELNLSSLELGDSALYFCASSVGGHNNQPQHFGDGTRLSIL.

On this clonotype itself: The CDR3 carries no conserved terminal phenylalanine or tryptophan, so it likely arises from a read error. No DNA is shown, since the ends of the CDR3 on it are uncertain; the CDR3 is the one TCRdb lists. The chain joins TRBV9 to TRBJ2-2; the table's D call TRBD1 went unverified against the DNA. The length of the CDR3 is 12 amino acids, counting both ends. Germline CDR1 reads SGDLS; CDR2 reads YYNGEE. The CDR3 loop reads CASSLVSGGVYN.

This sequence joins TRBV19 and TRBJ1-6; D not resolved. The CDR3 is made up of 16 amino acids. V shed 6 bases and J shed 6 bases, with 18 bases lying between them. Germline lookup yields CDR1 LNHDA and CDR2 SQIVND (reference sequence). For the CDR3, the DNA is TGTGCCAGTAGCCCCGGATCGGCAGCAAGTAATTCACCCCTCCACTTT. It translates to CASSPGSAASNSPLHF.

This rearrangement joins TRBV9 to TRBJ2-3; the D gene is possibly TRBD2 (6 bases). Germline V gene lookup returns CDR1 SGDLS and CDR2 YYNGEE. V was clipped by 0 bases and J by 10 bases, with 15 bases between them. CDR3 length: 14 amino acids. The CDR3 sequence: CASSVARGNSAQYF. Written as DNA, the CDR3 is TGTGCCAGCAGCGTAGCGCGGGGTAACAGTGCGCAGTATTTT.

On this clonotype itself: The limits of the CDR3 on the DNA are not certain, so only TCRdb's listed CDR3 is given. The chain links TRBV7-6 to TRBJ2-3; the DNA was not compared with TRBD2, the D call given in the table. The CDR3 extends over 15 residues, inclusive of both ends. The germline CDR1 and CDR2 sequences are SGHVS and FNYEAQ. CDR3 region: CASSVGRGNSALHYF.

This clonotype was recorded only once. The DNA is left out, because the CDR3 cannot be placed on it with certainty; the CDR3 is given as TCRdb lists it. The CDR3 is CASSVPGYEQYFGYEQYV. The V call is TRBV7-8, the J call TRBJ2-7. The germline gives CDR1 SGHVS, CDR2 FQNEAQ. The CDR3 numbers 18 amino acids, ends counted.

The CDR3 sequence is CASSVDSKAHTEAFF. In DNA, the CDR3 is TGTGCCAGCAGCGTAGATTCGAAAGCGCACACTGAAGCTTTCTTT. This sequence joins TRBV9 and TRBJ1-1; D is ambiguous. Germline values: CDR1 SGDLS, CDR2 YYNGEE. The CDR3 covers 15 residues. V dropped 0 bases and J dropped 3 bases, with 12 bases sitting between them.

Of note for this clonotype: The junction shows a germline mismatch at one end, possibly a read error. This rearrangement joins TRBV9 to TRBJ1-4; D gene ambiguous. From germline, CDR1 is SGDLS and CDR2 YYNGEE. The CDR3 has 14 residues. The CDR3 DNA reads TGTGCCAGCAGCCGACGGTCAGATAAGGAGTATTTTGTGTTT. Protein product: CASSRRSDKEYFVF.

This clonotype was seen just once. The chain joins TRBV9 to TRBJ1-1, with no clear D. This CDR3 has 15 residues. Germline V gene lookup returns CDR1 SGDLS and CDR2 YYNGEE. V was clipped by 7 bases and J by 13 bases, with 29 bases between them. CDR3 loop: CASGGDVTGHNFGFF. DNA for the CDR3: TGTGCCAGCGGAGGAGATGTGACCGGGCACAACTTCGGTTTCTTT.

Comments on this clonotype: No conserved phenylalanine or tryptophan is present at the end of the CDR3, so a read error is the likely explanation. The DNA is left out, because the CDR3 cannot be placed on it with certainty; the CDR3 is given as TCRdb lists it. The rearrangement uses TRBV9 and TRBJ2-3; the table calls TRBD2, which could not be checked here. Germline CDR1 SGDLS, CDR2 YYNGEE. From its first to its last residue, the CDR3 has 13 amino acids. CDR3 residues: CASSVEDYAPVNI.

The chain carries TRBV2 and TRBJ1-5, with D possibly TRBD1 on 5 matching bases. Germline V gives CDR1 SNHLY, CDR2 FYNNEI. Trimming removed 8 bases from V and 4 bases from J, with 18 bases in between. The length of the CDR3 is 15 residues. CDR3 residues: CASGEGATENQPQHF. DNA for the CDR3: TGTGCCAGCGGGGAAGGGGCCACCGAAAATCAGCCCCAGCATTTT.

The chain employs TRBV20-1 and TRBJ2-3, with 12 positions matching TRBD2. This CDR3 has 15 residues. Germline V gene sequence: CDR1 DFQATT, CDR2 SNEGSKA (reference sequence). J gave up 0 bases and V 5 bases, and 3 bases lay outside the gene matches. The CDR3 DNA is TGCAGTGCTCGGACTAGCGGGATGAGCACAGATACGCAGTATTTT. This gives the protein CSARTSGMSTDTQYF.

CDR3 sequence reads: CASSSRSPNTQYF. The CDR3 DNA reads as TGTGCCAGCAGCTCGCGATCACCTAATACGCAGTATTTT. This chain uses TRBV11-3 with TRBJ2-3; no definite D call. Trimming stripped 4 bases from V and 7 bases from J, with 12 bases between. Germline lookup yields CDR1 SGHNT and CDR2 YENEEA. The CDR3 loop spans 13 amino acids. The variable domain in full, completed from reference TRBV11-3 and TRBJ2-3, reads EAGVVQSPRYKIIEKKQPVAFWCNPISGHNTLYWYLQNLGQGPELLIRYENEEAVDDSQLPKDRFSAERLKGVDSTLKIQPAELGDSAVYLCASSSRSPNTQYFGPGTRLTVL.